The rows below give T cell receptor beta chains drawn from one sample of a study of shared clonotypes between healthy human individuals. TCRdb keeps only in-frame clones here, not all; method: immunoSEQ multiplex PCR. The sample includes about 600,000 clones, roughly 95% of them seen just once. The sample taken for sequencing was naive CD8+ T cells sorted from blood. These receptors were taken from a woman aged 30 to 39 in good health. Both conserved end residues are part of each CDR3. A D gene is named only where the DNA matches it firmly. Only some rows state a clone size, as once, few, many or a class for expanded clones.

D: TRBD1
J: TRBJ1-5
size: NA
length: 17
V: TRBV19
CDR3: CASSTRDRATSRQPQHF
DNA: TGTGCCAGTAGTACTCGGGACAGGGCCACGTCGCGACAGCCCCAGCATTTT

D: NA
J: TRBJ2-7
size: NA
length: 13
V: TRBV19
CDR3: CASSIGSSYEQYF
DNA: TGTGCCAGTAGTATAGGCAGCAGCTACGAGCAGTACTTC

D: TRBD2
J: TRBJ2-1
size: NA
length: 19
V: TRBV5-1
CDR3: CASFGLAGASIRSYNEQFF
DNA: TGCGCCAGCTTCGGACTAGCGGGAGCATCTATACGCTCCTACAATGAGCAGTTCTTC

D: NA
J: TRBJ2-7
size: NA
length: 14
V: TRBV6-1
CDR3: CASSMGHQTYEQYF
DNA: TGTGCCAGCAGTATGGGACACCAAACCTACGAGCAGTACTTC

D: NA
J: TRBJ2-1
size: NA
length: 11
V: TRBV28
CDR3: CASSLNDEQFF
DNA: TGTGCCAGCAGTTTAAACGATGAGCAGTTCTTC

D: TRBD1
J: TRBJ2-1
size: NA
length: 15
V: TRBV19
CDR3: CASMGDRQNYNEQFF
DNA: TGTGCCAGTATGGGGGACAGGCAGAACTACAATGAGCAGTTCTTC

D: NA
J: TRBJ1-1
size: NA
length: 13
V: TRBV27
CDR3: CASSFGGGTEAFF
DNA: TGTGCCAGCAGTTTCGGTGGGGGCACTGAAGCTTTCTTT

D: TRBD1
J: TRBJ1-2
size: NA
length: 15
V: TRBV7-9
CDR3: CASSEGQGEDYGYTF
DNA: TGTGCCAGCAGCGAGGGACAGGGCGAGGACTATGGCTACACCTTC

D: NA
J: TRBJ2-7
size: NA
length: 13
V: TRBV6-1
CDR3: CASSETGSYEQYF
DNA: TGTGCCAGCAGTGAGACGGGTTCCTACGAGCAGTACTTC

D: TRBD1
J: TRBJ2-7
size: NA
length: 15
V: TRBV9
CDR3: CASSVGLGQGYEQYF
DNA: TGTGCCAGCAGCGTAGGCCTGGGACAGGGCTACGAGCAGTACTTC

D: TRBD1
J: TRBJ2-2
size: NA
length: 15
V: TRBV10-3
CDR3: CAISEPPGGIGELFF
DNA: TGTGCCATCAGTGAGCCGCCAGGGGGAATCGGGGAGCTGTTTTTT

D: TRBD2
J: TRBJ2-3
size: NA
length: 18
V: TRBV7-9
CDR3: CASSSSGTSGMHTDTQYF
DNA: TGTGCCAGCAGCTCGTCCGGGACTAGCGGGATGCACACAGATACGCAGTATTTT

D: NA
J: TRBJ1-2
size: NA
length: 18
V: TRBV14
CDR3: CASSQEHLGRDPNYGYTF
DNA: TGTGCCAGCAGCCAAGAACACCTAGGGAGGGATCCTAACTATGGCTACACCTTC

D: NA
J: TRBJ2-1
size: NA
length: 14
V: TRBV6-1
CDR3: CATSGAYSYNEQFF
DNA: TGTGCCACTTCCGGGGCCTACTCCTACAATGAGCAGTTCTTC

D: NA
J: TRBJ1-3
size: NA
length: 16
V: TRBV13
CDR3: CASSLGWTDSGNTIYF
DNA: TGTGCCAGCAGCTTAGGGTGGACAGACTCTGGAAACACCATATATTTT

D: TRBD2
J: TRBJ2-3
size: NA
length: 14
V: TRBV30
CDR3: CAWSSGNGADTQYF
DNA: TGTGCCTGGAGTAGCGGGAACGGGGCAGATACGCAGTATTTT

D: NA
J: TRBJ2-7
size: NA
length: 12
V: TRBV29-1
CDR3: CSVRVSYLEQYF
DNA: TGCAGCGTGCGGGTATCCTACCTCGAGCAGTACTTC

D: NA
J: TRBJ1-2
size: NA
length: 15
V: TRBV7-9
CDR3: CASSLGRAGSYGYTF
DNA: TGTGCCAGCAGCTTAGGTCGGGCGGGTTCCTATGGCTACACCTTC

D: NA
J: TRBJ2-7
size: NA
length: 14
V: TRBV29-1
CDR3: CSVGTFAGGYEQYF
DNA: TGCAGCGTTGGGACTTTTGCGGGCGGCTACGAGCAGTACTTC

D: NA
J: TRBJ2-3
size: NA
length: 19
V: TRBV28
CDR3: CASSPQTLVTIAQMDTQYF
DNA: TGTGCCAGCAGTCCCCAGACCCTCGTGACTATAGCACAAATGGATACGCAGTATTTT

D: NA
J: TRBJ2-7
size: NA
length: 14
V: TRBV5-1
CDR3: CASSPLGYSYEQYF
DNA: TGCGCCAGCAGCCCCTTAGGCTACTCCTACGAGCAGTACTTC

D: NA
J: TRBJ1-1
size: NA
length: 15
V: TRBV28
CDR3: CASTGEDRGYTEAFF
DNA: TGTGCCAGCACCGGTGAGGACAGAGGTTACACTGAAGCTTTCTTT

D: NA
J: TRBJ2-5
size: NA
length: 13
V: TRBV7-8
CDR3: CASSSPTWETQYF
DNA: TGTGCCAGCAGCTCCCCCACATGGGAGACCCAGTACTTC

D: NA
J: TRBJ2-5
size: NA
length: 19
V: TRBV21-1
CDR3: CASSKHGLAGGPRQETQYF
DNA: TGTGCCAGCAGCAAACACGGCCTAGCGGGAGGGCCGAGGCAAGAGACCCAGTACTTC

D: NA
J: TRBJ1-5
size: NA
length: 17
V: TRBV19
CDR3: CASSGQGPPYSNQPQHF
DNA: TGTGCCAGTAGTGGGCAGGGGCCCCCATATAGCAATCAGCCCCAGCATTTT

D: NA
J: TRBJ2-2
size: once
length: 15
V: TRBV27
CDR3: CASSLGGVGTGELFF
DNA: TGTGCCAGCAGTTTGGGTGGGGTGGGCACCGGGGAGCTGTTTTTT

D: NA
J: TRBJ2-1
size: NA
length: 12
V: TRBV7-8
CDR3: CASVLITNEQFF
DNA: TGTGCCAGCGTTCTTATTACGAATGAGCAGTTCTTC

D: TRBD1
J: TRBJ2-7
size: NA
length: 16
V: TRBV18
CDR3: CASSPMPGQGGYEQYF
DNA: TGTGCCAGCTCACCTATGCCGGGACAGGGAGGATACGAGCAGTACTTC

D: NA
J: TRBJ2-5
size: NA
length: 16
V: TRBV4-1
CDR3: CASSQAFGAGEKTQYF
DNA: TGCGCCAGCAGCCAAGCGTTCGGGGCAGGGGAGAAGACCCAGTACTTC

D: NA
J: TRBJ1-3
size: NA
length: 18
V: TRBV10-3
CDR3: CAISEPWESVPSGNTIYF
DNA: TGTGCCATCAGTGAGCCCTGGGAGTCCGTCCCCTCTGGAAACACCATATATTTT

D: NA
J: TRBJ2-7
size: NA
length: 14
V: TRBV10-2
CDR3: CASRGGSSSYEQYF
DNA: TGCGCCAGCCGCGGGGGCTCCAGCTCCTACGAGCAGTACTTC